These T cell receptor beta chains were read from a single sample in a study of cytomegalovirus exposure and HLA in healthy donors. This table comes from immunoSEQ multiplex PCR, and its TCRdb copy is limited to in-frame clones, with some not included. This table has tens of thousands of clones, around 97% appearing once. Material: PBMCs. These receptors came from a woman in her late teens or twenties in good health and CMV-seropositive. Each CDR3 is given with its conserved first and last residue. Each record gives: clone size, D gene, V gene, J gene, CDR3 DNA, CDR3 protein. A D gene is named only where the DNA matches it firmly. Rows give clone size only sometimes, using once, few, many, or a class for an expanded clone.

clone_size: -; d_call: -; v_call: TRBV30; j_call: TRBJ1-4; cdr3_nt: TGTGCCTGGATGGGCCATAGCGGTGAAAAACTGTTTTTT; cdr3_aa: CAWMGHSGEKLFF
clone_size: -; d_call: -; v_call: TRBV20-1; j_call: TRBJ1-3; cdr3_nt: TGCAGCCTCTACTCAGGAAACACCATATATTTT; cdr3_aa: CSLYSGNTIYF
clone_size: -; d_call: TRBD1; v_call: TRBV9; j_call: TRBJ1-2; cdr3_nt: TGTGCCAGCAGCGTAAATCTCGGACAGGGGGGAAACTATGGCTACACCTTC; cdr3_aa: CASSVNLGQGGNYGYTF
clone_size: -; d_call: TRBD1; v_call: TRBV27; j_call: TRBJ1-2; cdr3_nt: TGTGCCAGCAGTCCAGGGGACAGGGGCCTCTATGGCTACACCTTC; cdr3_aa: CASSPGDRGLYGYTF
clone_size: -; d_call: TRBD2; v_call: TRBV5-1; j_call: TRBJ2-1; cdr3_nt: TGCGCCAGCAGCTTAGGAGCGGGAGGGTATGAGCAGTTCTTC; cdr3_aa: CASSLGAGGYEQFF
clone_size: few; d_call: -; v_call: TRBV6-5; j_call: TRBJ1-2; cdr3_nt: TGTGCCAGCAGTTACTCGAGGGGGTACGCTAACTATGGCTACACCTTC; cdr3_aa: CASSYSRGYANYGYTF
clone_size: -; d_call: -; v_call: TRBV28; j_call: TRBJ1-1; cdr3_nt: TGTGCCAGCAGTTTTAGGGGATGGACTGAAGCTTTCTTT; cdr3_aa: CASSFRGWTEAFF
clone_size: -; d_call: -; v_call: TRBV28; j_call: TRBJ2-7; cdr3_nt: TGTGCCAGCACCTACCAGGCCGACGGCACCTACGAGCAGTACTTC; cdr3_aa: CASTYQADGTYEQYF
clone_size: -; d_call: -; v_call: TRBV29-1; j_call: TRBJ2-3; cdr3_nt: TGCAGCGTTGAAGGGCAACAGGGAGATACGCAGTATTTT; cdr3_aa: CSVEGQQGDTQYF
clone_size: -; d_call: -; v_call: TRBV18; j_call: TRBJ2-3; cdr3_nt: TGTGCCAGCTCAACGGGGGTAGGAGGTAGTGCAGATACGCAGTATTTT; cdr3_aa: CASSTGVGGSADTQYF
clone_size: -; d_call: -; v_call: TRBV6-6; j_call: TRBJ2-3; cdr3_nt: TGTGCCAGCCGGGGGAGAAGGGCAGATACGCAGTATTTT; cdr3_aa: CASRGRRADTQYF
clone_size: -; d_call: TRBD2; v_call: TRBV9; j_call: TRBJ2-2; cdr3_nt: TGTGCCAGTACCGGGACTAGACACACCGGGGAGCTGTTTTTT; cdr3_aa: CASTGTRHTGELFF
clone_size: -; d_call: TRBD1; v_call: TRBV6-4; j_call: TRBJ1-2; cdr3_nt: TGTGCCAGCAGTCCTACCATGACAGGGCACGGCTACACCTTC; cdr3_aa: CASSPTMTGHGYTF
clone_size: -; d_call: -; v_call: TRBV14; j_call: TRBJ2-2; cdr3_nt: TGTGCCAGCAGCCCACTACCAATCACCGGGGAGCTGTTTTTT; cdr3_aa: CASSPLPITGELFF